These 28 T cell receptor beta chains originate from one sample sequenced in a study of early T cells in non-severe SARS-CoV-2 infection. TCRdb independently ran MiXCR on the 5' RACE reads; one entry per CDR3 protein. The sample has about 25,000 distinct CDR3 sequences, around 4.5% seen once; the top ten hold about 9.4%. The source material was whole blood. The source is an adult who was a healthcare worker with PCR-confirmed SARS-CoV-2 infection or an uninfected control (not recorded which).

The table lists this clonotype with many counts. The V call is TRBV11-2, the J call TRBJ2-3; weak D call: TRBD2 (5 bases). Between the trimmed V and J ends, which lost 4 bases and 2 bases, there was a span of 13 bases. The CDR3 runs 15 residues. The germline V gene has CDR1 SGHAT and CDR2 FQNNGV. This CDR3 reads CASSSKVGVTDTQYF. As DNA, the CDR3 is TGTGCCAGCAGCTCAAAAGTCGGGGTCACAGATACGCAGTATTTT.

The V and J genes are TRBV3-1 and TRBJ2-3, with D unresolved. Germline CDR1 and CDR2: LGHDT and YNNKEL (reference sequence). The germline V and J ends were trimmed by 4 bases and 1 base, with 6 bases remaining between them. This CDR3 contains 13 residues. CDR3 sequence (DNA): TGTGCCAGCAGCCTCTACCGCACAGATACGCAGTATTTT. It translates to CASSLYRTDTQYF.

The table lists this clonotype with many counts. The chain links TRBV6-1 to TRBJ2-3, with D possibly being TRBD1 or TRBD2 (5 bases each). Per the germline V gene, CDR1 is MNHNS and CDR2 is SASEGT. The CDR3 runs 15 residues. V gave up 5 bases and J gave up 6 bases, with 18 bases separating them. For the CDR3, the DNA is TGTGCCAGCAGTCTAGGGACGGGTAGAGGGGATACGCAGTATTTT. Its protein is CASSLGTGRGDTQYF.

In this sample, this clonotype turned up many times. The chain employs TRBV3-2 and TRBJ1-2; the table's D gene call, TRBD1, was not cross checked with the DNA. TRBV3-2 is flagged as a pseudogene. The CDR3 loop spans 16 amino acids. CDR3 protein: CACSHGGPASIHGYTF. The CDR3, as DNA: TGTGCCTGCAGCCACGGGGGACCGGCGAGTATTCATGGCTACACCTTC.

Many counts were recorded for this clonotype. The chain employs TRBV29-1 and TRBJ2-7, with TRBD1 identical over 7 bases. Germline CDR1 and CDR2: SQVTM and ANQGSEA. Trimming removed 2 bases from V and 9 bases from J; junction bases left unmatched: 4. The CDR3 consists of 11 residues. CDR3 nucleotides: TGCAGCGTTGAAAACAGGGGTCGGCAGTACTTC. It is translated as CSVENRGRQYF.

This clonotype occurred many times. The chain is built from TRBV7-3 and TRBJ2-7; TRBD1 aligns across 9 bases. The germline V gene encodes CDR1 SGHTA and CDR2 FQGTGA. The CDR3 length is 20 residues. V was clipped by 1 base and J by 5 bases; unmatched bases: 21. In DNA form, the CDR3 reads TGTGCCAGCAGCTTAAGCCATCCCCTCGCTCCGGGACAGGGAGGCCACGAGCAGTACTTC. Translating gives CASSLSHPLAPGQGGHEQYF.

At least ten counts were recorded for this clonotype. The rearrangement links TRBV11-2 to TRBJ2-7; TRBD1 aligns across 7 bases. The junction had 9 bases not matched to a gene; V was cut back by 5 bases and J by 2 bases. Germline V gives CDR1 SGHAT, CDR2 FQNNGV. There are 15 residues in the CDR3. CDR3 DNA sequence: TGTGCCAGCAGCCTCGACAGGGATGTTACCTACGAGCAGTACTTC. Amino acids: CASSLDRDVTYEQYF.

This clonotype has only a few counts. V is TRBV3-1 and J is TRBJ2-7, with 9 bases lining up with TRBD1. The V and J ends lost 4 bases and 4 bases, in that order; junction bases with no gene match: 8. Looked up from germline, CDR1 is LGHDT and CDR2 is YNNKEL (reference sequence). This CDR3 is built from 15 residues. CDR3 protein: CASSRGQGGRYEQYF. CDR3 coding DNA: TGTGCCAGCAGCCGGGGACAGGGTGGGAGGTACGAGCAGTACTTC.

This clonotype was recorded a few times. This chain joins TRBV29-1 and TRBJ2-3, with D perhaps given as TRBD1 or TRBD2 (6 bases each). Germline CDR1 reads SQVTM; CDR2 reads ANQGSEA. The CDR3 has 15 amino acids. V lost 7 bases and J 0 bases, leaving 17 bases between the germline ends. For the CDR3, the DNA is TGCAGCGGGGCCCCAGGGGCGGGAAGCACAGATACGCAGTATTTT. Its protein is CSGAPGAGSTDTQYF.

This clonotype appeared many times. CDR3 region: CASSSPAARSAGYTF. The CDR3 bases are TGTGCCAGCAGTTCCCCCGCCGCGAGGTCAGCAGGCTACACCTTC. The chain couples TRBV27 to TRBJ1-2; D ambiguous. V was clipped by 4 bases and J by 8 bases, with 20 bases between them. CDR1 and CDR2 (germline): MNHEY, SMNVEV (reference sequence). This CDR3 has 15 residues.

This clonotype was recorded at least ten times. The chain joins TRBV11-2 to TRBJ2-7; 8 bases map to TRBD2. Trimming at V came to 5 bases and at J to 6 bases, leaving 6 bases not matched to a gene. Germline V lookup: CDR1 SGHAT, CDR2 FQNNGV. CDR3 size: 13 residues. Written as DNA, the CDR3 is TGTGCCAGCAGCCCCTCACTAGCGGTCGAGCAGTACTTC. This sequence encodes CASSPSLAVEQYF.

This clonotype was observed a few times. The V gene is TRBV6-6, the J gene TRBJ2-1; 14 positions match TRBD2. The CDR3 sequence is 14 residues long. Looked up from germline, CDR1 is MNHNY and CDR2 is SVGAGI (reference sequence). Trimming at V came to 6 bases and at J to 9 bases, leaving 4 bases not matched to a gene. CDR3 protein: CASRTSGRGSEQFF. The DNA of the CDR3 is TGTGCCAGCAGGACTAGCGGGAGGGGTAGTGAGCAGTTCTTC.

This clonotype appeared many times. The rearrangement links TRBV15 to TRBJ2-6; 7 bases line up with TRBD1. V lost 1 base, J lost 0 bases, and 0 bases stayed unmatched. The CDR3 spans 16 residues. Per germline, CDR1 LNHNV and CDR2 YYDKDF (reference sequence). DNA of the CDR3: TGTGCCACCAGCAGAGCAGGGGGCTCTGGGGCCAACGTCCTGACTTTC. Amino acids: CATSRAGGSGANVLTF.

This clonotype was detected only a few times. The CDR3 loop reads CASSQGTGGMQPQHF. The DNA for the CDR3 is TGTGCCAGCAGCCAGGGGACAGGGGGCATGCAGCCCCAGCATTTT. The rearrangement uses TRBV3-1 and TRBJ1-5; TRBD1 matches 12 bases. The CDR3 has 15 residues. Germline values: CDR1 LGHDT, CDR2 YNNKEL (reference sequence). With 3 bases clipped from V and 7 bases from J, the junction kept 4 bases outside the gene matches.

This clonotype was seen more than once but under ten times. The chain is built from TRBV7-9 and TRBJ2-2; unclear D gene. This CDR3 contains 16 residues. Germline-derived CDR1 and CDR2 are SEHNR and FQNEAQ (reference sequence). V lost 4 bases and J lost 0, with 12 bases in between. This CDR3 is CASSYSSGSNTGELFF. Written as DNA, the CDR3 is TGTGCCAGCAGCTACAGTTCTGGGTCGAACACCGGGGAGCTGTTTTTT.

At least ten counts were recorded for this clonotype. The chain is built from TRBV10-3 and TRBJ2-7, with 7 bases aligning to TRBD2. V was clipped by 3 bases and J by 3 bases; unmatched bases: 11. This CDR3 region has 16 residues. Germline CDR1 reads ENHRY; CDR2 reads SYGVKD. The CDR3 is CAISDPARWGGYEQYF. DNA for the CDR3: TGTGCCATCAGTGACCCCGCGAGGTGGGGGGGCTACGAGCAGTACTTC.

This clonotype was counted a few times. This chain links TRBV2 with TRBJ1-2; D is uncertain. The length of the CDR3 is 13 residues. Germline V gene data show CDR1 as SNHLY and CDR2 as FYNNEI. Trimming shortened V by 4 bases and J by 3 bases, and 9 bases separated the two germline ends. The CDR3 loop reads CASSAGSDYGYTF. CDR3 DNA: TGTGCCAGCAGTGCAGGATCCGACTATGGCTACACCTTC.

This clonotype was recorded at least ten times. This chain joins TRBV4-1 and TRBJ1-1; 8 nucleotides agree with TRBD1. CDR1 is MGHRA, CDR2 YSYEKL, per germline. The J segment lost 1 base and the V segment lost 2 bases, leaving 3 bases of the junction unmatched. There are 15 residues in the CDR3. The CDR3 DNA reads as TGCGCCAGCAGCCAACCAGACAGGGGGAACACTGAAGCTTTCTTT. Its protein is CASSQPDRGNTEAFF.

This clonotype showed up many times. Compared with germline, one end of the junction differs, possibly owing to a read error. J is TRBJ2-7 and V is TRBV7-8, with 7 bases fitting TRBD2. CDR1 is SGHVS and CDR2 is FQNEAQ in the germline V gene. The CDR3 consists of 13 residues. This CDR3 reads CASSLAVSYEQYF. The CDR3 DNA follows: TGTGCCAGCAGCCTAGCGGTCTCCTACGAGCAGTACTTC.

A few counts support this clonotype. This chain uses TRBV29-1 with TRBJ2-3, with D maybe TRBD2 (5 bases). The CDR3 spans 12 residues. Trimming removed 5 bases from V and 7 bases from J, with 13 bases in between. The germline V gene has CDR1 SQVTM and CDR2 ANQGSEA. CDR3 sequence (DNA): TGCAGCGTTTTCGAGGGTTTGAATACGCAGTATTTT. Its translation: CSVFEGLNTQYF.

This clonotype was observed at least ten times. The CDR3 sequence is CASSLVPGGGTQYF. CDR3 DNA sequence: TGTGCCAGCAGCTTAGTTCCGGGCGGCGGGACCCAGTACTTC. This chain links TRBV7-9 with TRBJ2-5; D is undetermined. Germline CDR1 is SEHNR and CDR2 is FQNEAQ (reference sequence). V was cut by 1 base and J by 7 bases, with 13 bases left in between. The CDR3 loop spans 14 amino acids.

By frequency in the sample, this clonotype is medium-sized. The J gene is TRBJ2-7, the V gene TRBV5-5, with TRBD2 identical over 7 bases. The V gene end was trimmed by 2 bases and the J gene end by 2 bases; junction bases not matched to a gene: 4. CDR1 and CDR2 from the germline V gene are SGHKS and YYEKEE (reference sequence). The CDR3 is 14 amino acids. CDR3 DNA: TGTGCCAGCAGCTTAGGACTAGGAACCTACGAGCAGTACTTC. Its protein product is CASSLGLGTYEQYF. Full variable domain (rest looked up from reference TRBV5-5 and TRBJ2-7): DAGVTQSPTHLIKTRGQQVTLRCSPISGHKSVSWYQQVLGQGPQFIFQYYEKEERGRGNFPDRFSARQFPNYSSELNVNALLLGDSALYLCASSLGLGTYEQYFGPGTRLTVT.

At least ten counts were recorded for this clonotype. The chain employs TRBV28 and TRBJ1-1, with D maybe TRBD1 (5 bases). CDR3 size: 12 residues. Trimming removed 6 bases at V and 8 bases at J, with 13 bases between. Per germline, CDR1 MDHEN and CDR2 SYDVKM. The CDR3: CASSPTWDEAFF. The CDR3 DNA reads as TGTGCCAGCAGCCCCACGTGGGACGAAGCTTTCTTT.

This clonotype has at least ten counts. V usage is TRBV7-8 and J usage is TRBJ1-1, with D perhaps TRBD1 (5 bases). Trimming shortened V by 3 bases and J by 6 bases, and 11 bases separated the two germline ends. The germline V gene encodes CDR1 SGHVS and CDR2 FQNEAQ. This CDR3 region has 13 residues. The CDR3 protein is CASSLAGTAEAFF. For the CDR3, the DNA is TGTGCCAGCAGCTTGGCCGGGACTGCTGAAGCTTTCTTT.

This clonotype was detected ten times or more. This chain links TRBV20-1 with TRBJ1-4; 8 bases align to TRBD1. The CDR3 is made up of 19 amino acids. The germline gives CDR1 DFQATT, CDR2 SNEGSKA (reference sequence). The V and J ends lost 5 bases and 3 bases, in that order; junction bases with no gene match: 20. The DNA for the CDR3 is TGCAGTGCTCCACTATCCCGCAGGGGGCTAATACAAGCTAATGAAAAACTGTTTTTT. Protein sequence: CSAPLSRRGLIQANEKLFF.

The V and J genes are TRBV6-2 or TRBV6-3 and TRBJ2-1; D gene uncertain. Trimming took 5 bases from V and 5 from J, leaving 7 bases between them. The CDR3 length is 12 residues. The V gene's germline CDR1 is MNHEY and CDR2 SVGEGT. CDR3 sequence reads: CASSQPHNEQFF. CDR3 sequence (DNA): TGTGCCAGCAGTCAGCCCCACAATGAGCAGTTCTTC.

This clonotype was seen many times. CDR3 in DNA: TGTGCCAGCAGCGTCGTTCAGGGGACGTATAGGAATCAGCCCCAGCATTTT. Its translation is CASSVVQGTYRNQPQHF. J is TRBJ1-5 and V is TRBV2, with a tentative D call TRBD1 (6 bases). The germline V gene encodes CDR1 SNHLY and CDR2 FYNNEI. The CDR3 extends over 17 amino acids. The V end was cut by 6 bases, the J end by 4 bases, with 22 bases between.

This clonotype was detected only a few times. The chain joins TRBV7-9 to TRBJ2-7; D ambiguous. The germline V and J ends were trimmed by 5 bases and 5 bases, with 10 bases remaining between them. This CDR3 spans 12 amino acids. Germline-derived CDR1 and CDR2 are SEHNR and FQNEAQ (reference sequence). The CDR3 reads CASSPLWDEQYF. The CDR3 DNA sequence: TGTGCCAGCAGCCCCCTATGGGACGAGCAGTACTTC.